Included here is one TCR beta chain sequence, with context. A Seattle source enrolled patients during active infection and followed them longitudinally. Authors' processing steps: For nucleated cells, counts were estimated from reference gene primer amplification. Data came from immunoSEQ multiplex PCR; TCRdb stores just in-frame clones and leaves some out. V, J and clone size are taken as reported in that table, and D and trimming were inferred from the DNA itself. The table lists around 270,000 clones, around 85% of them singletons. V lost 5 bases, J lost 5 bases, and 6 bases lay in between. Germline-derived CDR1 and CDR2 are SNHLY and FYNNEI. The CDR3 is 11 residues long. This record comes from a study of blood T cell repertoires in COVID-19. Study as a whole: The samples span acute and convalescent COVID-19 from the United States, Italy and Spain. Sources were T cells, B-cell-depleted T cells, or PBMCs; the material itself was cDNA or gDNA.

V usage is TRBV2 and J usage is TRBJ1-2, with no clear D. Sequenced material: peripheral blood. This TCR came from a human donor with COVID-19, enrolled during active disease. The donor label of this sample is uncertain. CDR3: CASSPHYGYTF. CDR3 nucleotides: TGTGCCAGCAGTCCACATTATGGCTACACCTTC.